The T cell receptor (beta chain) described here comes from a study of T cell responses to AZD1222 COVID-19 vaccine. Overall study findings and caveats: Reportedly, nearly half the spike-specific TCRs target unmutated variant regions. Without day 14 samples, only post-peak T cell repertoires were studied. The donor cohort was predominantly white British with a female majority, and clonal diversity may have been underestimated.

The CDR3 covers 15 residues. V lost 1 base, J lost 4 bases, and 6 bases stayed unmatched. Germline CDR1 reads LNHDA; CDR2 reads SQIVND (reference sequence). Assay: immunoSEQ multiplex PCR; the TCRdb copy retains only in-frame clones and omits some. The repertoire holds roughly 120,000 clones, with 70% to 90% as singletons. Remarks on this clone: Its target is unknown.

Analyses pooled second doses at about 4 or about 12 weeks. This specimen was peripheral blood, taken 28 days after the second AZD1222 dose. The source of this sequence is an adult who received the AZD1222 COVID-19 vaccine. The V gene is TRBV19, the J gene TRBJ1-2; 7 nucleotides match TRBD1. The CDR3 bases are TGTGCCAGTAGTATAGGGAACAGGGGCGGCTATGGCTACACCTTC. Protein: CASSIGNRGGYGYTF.